The 17 T cell receptor beta chains listed next were all sequenced from one sample in a study of cytomegalovirus exposure and HLA in healthy donors. Researchers ran the PCR with 60 Vbeta and 13 Jbeta primers. The method was immunoSEQ multiplex PCR; TCRdb's version includes in-frame clones alone and lacks a portion of them. The sample includes some 100,000 clones, approximately 71% of them seen just once. Source material: PBMCs. The receptors here all came from a woman in her sixties or seventies in good health and CMV-seropositive.

The J gene is TRBJ2-3, the V gene TRBV4-1; no reliable D call. V lost 5 bases and J lost 8, with 11 bases in between. The CDR3 is 12 residues long. Germline assignment: CDR1 MGHRA and CDR2 YSYEKL. The CDR3 spells CASSFPLSTQYF. CDR3 bases: TGCGCCAGCAGCTTTCCTCTCTCTACGCAGTATTTT.

The gene calls are TRBV4-3 and TRBJ2-5, with TRBD1 matching 9 bases. Germline lookup yields CDR1 LGHNA and CDR2 YSLEER. V lost 4 bases to trimming and J lost 5 bases; unmatched junction nucleotides: 8. This CDR3 spans 15 amino acids. CDR3 in amino acids: CASSPIGQGMETQYF. For the CDR3, the DNA is TGCGCCAGCAGCCCCATAGGACAGGGGATGGAGACCCAGTACTTC.

This chain links TRBV11-3 with TRBJ2-5, with 9 nucleotides matching TRBD1. The CDR3 runs 14 residues. V shed 5 bases and J 2 bases; nucleotides not matched to a gene: 3. Per germline, CDR1 SGHNT and CDR2 YENEEA. CDR3 amino acids: CASSKDRGQETQYF. The CDR3 coding sequence is TGTGCCAGCAGCAAAGACAGGGGGCAAGAGACCCAGTACTTC.

The J gene is TRBJ1-1, the V gene TRBV28; 9 bases match TRBD1. The CDR3 loop spans 14 amino acids. V was pared by 5 bases and J by 1 base, with 2 bases of the junction left unmatched. Germline V gene data show CDR1 as MDHEN and CDR2 as SYDVKM. The CDR3 sequence: CASSLGQGNTEAFF. CDR3 in DNA: TGTGCCAGCAGTCTGGGACAGGGGAACACTGAAGCTTTCTTT.

V gene TRBV30 combines with J gene TRBJ1-5; D might be TRBD1 (5 bases). Germline V gene lookup returns CDR1 GTSNPN and CDR2 SVGIG (reference sequence). Deletions cut 0 bases from V and 9 bases from J, with 15 bases between. The CDR3 consists of 14 residues. The CDR3 DNA is TGTGCCTGGAGTGTTTCGAACGGCGGGGGGCCCCAGCATTTT. Protein product: CAWSVSNGGGPQHF.

The genes are TRBV5-1 and TRBJ1-2; D possibly corresponds to TRBD1 (5 bases). This CDR3 has 15 residues. Per the germline V gene, CDR1 is SGHRS and CDR2 is YFSETQ. V shed 7 bases and J shed 1 base, with 17 bases lying between them. This CDR3 reads CASGAGPDFNYGYTF. The CDR3 DNA sequence: TGCGCCAGCGGTGCGGGACCCGACTTTAACTATGGCTACACCTTC.

The V call is TRBV19, the J call TRBJ1-5; D ambiguous. From germline, CDR1 is LNHDA and CDR2 SQIVND (reference sequence). V was shortened by 9 bases and J by 1 base, with 13 bases between the two germline ends. The CDR3 runs 14 residues. DNA of the CDR3: TGTGCCAGCAACCTGAGGGAGAGCAATCAGCCCCAGCATTTT. It specifies CASNLRESNQPQHF.

This clone was seen just once. The V and J genes are TRBV30 and TRBJ1-1, with D perhaps TRBD1 (6 bases). The CDR3 consists of 13 residues. Germline V gene lookup returns CDR1 GTSNPN and CDR2 SVGIG (reference sequence). Trimming removed 0 bases from V and 4 bases from J, with 9 bases in between. The DNA of the CDR3 is TGTGCCTGGAGTGTACTGGGGGCCACTGAAGCTTTCTTT. Translation gives CAWSVLGATEAFF.

V and J are TRBV6-5 and TRBJ2-5; D gene unclear. CDR1 and CDR2 (germline): MNHEY, SVGAGI. Trimming shortened V by 0 bases and J by 5 bases, and 4 bases separated the two germline ends. The CDR3 length is 12 residues. The CDR3 loop reads CASSYSRETQYF. The CDR3 coding sequence is TGTGCCAGCAGTTACTCGAGGGAGACCCAGTACTTC.

This clone was counted at least ten times. DNA for the CDR3: TGTGCCAGCAGCCAAGATGAGGCGGGGGGGTACCAAGAGACCCAGTACTTC. It specifies CASSQDEAGGYQETQYF. The V call is TRBV11-2, the J call TRBJ2-5; 9 nucleotides align to TRBD2. V lost 5 bases and J lost 0; bases outside the gene matches: 10. The CDR3 contains 17 residues. Germline V gene lookup returns CDR1 SGHAT and CDR2 FQNNGV. The full variable domain, its missing parts supplied by reference TRBV11-2 and TRBJ2-5, is EAGVAQSPRYKIIEKRQSVAFWCNPISGHATLYWYQQILGQGPKLLIQFQNNGVVDDSQLPKDRFSAERLKGVDSTLKIQPAKLEDSAVYLCASSQDEAGGYQETQYFGPGTRLLVL.

This sequence joins TRBV5-1 and TRBJ2-7, with 7 bases that match TRBD2. The CDR3 covers 14 residues. Per germline, CDR1 SGHRS and CDR2 YFSETQ. With 5 bases clipped from V and 4 bases from J, the junction kept 9 bases outside the gene matches. The CDR3 region has the DNA TGCGCCAGCAGACCGGGCGGGGGAAGGTACGAGCAGTACTTC. Its protein is CASRPGGGRYEQYF.

The chain recombines TRBV5-1 with TRBJ2-3; D possibly corresponds to TRBD1 (5 bases). The CDR3 runs to 14 residues. Trimming took off 3 bases at V and 3 bases at J, with 11 bases between the two ends. Germline lookup yields CDR1 SGHRS and CDR2 YFSETQ. This CDR3 is CASSSETATDTQYF. As DNA, the CDR3 is TGCGCCAGCAGCTCCGAGACAGCTACAGATACGCAGTATTTT.

This clone was detected only a few times. The V and J genes are TRBV2 and TRBJ1-1; D unresolved. With 1 base removed from V and 7 bases from J, the gap between germline ends came to 7 bases. Per the germline V gene, CDR1 is SNHLY and CDR2 is FYNNEI. CDR3 length equals 12 residues. The CDR3 nucleotides are TGTGCCAGCAGTGAAGGAGGGTTTGAAGCTTTCTTT. As protein: CASSEGGFEAFF.

The rearrangement links TRBV5-6 to TRBJ1-5; D perhaps matches TRBD1 (6 bases). Per the germline V gene, CDR1 is SGHDT and CDR2 is YYEEEE. V was trimmed by 2 bases and J by 5 bases, leaving 14 bases between them. The CDR3 covers 15 residues. CDR3 in DNA: TGTGCCAGCAGCTTCGGACGGGGGGCCTATCAGCCCCAGCATTTT. Amino acids: CASSFGRGAYQPQHF.

The chain couples TRBV5-4 to TRBJ1-4; 8 nucleotides agree with TRBD1. V gave up 1 base and J gave up 5 bases; unmatched junction bases: 4. The CDR3 runs 15 residues. Germline values: CDR1 SGHNT, CDR2 YYREEE (reference sequence). The CDR3 DNA reads TGTGCCAGCAGCTTGCAACAGGGGGGGAATGAAAAACTGTTTTTT. Residues: CASSLQQGGNEKLFF.

The chain uses TRBV11-2 and TRBJ1-2; 9 bases match TRBD1. The germline CDR1 and CDR2 sequences are SGHAT and FQNNGV. V trimming: 0 bases; J trimming: 1 base; junction bases outside the gene matches: 9. The CDR3 runs 18 residues. Here the CDR3 reads CASSLDQRGTGFNYGYTF. The CDR3, as DNA: TGTGCCAGCAGCTTAGATCAGCGAGGGACAGGGTTTAACTATGGCTACACCTTC.

This clone was detected only a few times. The chain couples TRBV11-2 to TRBJ2-5, with no clear D. V was pared by 1 base and J by 2 bases, with 8 bases between. Germline V gene lookup returns CDR1 SGHAT and CDR2 FQNNGV. The CDR3 has 14 residues. CDR3 in amino acids: CASSLGLRQETQYF. CDR3 nucleotides: TGTGCCAGCAGCTTAGGGCTCAGACAAGAGACCCAGTACTTC.